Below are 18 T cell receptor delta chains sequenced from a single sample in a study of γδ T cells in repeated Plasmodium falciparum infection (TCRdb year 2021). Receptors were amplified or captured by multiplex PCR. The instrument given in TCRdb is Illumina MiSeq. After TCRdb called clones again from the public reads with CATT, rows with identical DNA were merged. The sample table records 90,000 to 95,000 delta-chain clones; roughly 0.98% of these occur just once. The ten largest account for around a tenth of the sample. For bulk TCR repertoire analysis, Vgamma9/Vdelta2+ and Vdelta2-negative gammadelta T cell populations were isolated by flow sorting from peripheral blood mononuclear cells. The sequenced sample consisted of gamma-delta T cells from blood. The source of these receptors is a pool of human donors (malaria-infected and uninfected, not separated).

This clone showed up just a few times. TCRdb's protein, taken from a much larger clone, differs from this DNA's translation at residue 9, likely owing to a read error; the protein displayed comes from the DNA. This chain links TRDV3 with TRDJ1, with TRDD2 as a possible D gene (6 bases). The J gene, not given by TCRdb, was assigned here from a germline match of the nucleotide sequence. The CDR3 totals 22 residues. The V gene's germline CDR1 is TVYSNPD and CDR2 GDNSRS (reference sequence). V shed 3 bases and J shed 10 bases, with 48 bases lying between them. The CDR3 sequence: CAFNHLLPLSVLSNIGGWRLIF. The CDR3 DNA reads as TGTGCCTTCAATCACCTTCTTCCTCTGTCGGTACTCTCAAATATCGGAGGTTGGAGACTCATCTTT.

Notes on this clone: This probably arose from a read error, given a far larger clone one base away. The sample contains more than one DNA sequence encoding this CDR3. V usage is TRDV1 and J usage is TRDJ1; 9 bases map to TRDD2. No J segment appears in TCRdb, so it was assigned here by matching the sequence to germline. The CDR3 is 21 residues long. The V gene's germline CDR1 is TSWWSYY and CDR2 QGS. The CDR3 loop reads CALGERRPFLRNGRYTDKLIF. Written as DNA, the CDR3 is TGCGCTCTTGGGGAACGACGCCCCTTCCTACGGAATGGAAGGTACACCGATAAACTCATCTTT.

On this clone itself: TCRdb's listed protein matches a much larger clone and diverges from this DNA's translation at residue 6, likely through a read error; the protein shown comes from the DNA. CDR3 sequence reads: CACDPSGEDTDKLIF. In nucleotides, the CDR3 is TGTGCCTGTGACCCATCGGGGGAAGACACCGATAAACTCATCTTT. V is TRDV2 and J is TRDJ1; D might be TRDD3 (6 bases). Deletions cut 3 bases from V and 0 bases from J, with 13 bases between. This CDR3 comprises 15 residues. Germline V gives CDR1 GEAIGNYY, CDR2 EKD.

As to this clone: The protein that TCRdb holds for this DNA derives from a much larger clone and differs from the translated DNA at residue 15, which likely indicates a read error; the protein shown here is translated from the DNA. The chain's CDR3 is CALFLRSLTGARILAHTDKLIF. The CDR3, as DNA: TGTGCTCTCTTTCTACGCTCCCTTACTGGGGCCCGAATCCTCGCTCACACCGATAAACTCATCTTT. The chain recombines TRDV1 with TRDJ1, with 7 bases identical to TRDD3. Here the J gene came from matching the DNA to germline, since TCRdb omits it. J was trimmed by 0 bases and V by 9 bases; bases with no gene match: 31. CDR3 size: 22 residues. CDR1 is TSWWSYY and CDR2 is QGS in the germline V gene.

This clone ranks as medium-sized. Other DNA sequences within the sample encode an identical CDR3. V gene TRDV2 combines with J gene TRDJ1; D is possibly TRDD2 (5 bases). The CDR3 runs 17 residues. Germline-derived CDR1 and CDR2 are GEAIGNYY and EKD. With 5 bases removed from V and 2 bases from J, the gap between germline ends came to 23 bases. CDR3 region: CACGPSGTYSRTDKLIF. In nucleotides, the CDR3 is TGTGCCTGTGGCCCTAGTGGAACCTACTCCCGGACCGATAAACTCATCTTT.

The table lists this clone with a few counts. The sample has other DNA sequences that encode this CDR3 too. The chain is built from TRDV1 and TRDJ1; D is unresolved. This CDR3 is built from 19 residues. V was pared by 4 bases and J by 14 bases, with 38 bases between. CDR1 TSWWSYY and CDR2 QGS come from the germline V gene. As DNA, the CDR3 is TGTGCTCTTGGGGGACGTATAAACCGCTCGTGTAGGGACACCGATAAGCTAATCTTT. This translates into CALGGRINRSCRDTDKLIF.

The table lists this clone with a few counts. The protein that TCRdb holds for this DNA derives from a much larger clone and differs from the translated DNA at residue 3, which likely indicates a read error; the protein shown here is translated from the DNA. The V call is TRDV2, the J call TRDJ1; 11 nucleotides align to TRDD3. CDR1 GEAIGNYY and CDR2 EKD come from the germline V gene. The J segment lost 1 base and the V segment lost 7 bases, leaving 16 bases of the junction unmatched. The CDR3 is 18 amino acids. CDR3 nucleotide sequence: TGTGCCTGGGACCCCGTACTGGGGGATAAACTCTCCACCGATAAACTCATCTTT. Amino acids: CAWDPVLGDKLSTDKLIF.

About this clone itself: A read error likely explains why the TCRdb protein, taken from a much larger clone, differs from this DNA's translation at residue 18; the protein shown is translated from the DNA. The CDR3: CAYRSTPRLRGLPGGRPLTDKLIF. The CDR3 coding sequence is TGTGCTTATAGGAGCACCCCGCGGCTACGTGGCCTCCCTGGGGGCCGGCCTCTCACCGATAAACTCATCTTT. V gene TRAV38-2/DV8 combines with J gene TRDJ1; TRDD3 aligns across 7 bases. No J segment appears in TCRdb, so it was assigned here by matching the sequence to germline. The V segment lost 1 base and the J segment 1 base; nucleotides outside the gene matches: 31. The CDR3 has 24 residues. The germline CDR1 and CDR2 sequences are TSESDYY and QEAYKQQN.

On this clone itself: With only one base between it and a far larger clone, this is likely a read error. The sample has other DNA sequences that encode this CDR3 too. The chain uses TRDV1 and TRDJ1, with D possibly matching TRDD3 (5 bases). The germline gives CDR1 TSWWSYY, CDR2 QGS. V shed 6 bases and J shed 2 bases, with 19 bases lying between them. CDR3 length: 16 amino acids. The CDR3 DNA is TGTGCTCTTGGCGGGATCTGCGAACTTAAAACCGATAAACTCATCTTT. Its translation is CALGGICELKTDKLIF.

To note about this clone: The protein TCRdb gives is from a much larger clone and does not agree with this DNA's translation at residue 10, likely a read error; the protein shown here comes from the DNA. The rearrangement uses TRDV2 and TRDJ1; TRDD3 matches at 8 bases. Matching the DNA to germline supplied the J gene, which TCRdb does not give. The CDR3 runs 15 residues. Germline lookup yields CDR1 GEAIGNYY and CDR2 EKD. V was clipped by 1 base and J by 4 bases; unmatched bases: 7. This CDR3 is CACDTLAGGRDKLIF. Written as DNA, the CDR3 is TGTGCCTGTGACACGTTGGCTGGGGGACGCGATAAACTCATCTTT.

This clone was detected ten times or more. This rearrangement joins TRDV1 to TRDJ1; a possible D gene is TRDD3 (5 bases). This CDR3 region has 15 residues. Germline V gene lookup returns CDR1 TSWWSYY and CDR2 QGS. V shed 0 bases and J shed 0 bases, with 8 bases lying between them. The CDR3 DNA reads TGTGCTCTTGGGGAACTGGGGGTGTACACCGATAAACTCATCTTT. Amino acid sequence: CALGELGVYTDKLIF.

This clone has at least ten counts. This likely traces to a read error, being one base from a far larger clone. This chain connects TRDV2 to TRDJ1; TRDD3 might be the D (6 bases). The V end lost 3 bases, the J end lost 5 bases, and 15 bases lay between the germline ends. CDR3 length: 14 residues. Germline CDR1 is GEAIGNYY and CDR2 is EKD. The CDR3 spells CACDAADTRDKLIF. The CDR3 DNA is TGTGCCTGTGACGCCGCAGATACGCGAGATAAACTCATCTTT.

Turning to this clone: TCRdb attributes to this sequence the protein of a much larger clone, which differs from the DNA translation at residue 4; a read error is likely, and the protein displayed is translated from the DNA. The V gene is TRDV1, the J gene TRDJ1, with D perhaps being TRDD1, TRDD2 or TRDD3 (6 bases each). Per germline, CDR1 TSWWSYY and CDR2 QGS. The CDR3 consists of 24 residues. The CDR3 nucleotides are TGTGCTCTTAGGGAAATATCCTTCCCCTCCCCACTGGTACTGGGAAGAGGGTACACCGATAAACTCATCTTT. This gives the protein CALREISFPSPLVLGRGYTDKLIF.

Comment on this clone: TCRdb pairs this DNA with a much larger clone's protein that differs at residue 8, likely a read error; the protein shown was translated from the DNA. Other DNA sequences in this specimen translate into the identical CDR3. The chain's CDR3 is CACDTGGSYTDKLIF. In DNA form, the CDR3 reads TGTGCCTGTGACACAGGGGGATCGTACACCGATAAACTCATCTTT. The chain carries TRDV2 and TRDJ1; 7 bases fit TRDD3. The J gene comes from matching the DNA to germline here; TCRdb lacks it. This CDR3 has 15 amino acids. The germline V gene encodes CDR1 GEAIGNYY and CDR2 EKD. The V gene end was trimmed by 1 base and the J gene end by 0 bases; junction bases not matched to a gene: 4.

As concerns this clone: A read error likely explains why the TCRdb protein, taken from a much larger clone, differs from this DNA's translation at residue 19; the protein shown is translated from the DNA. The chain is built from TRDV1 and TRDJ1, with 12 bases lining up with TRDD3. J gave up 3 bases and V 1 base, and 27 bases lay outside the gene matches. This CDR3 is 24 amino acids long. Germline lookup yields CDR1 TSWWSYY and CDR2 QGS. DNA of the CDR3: TGTGCTCTTGGGGAACCCACCTTTTTCTGTCCTAACTGGGGGATACCCTGCTACGCCGATAAACTCATCTTT. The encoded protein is CALGEPTFFCPNWGIPCYADKLIF.

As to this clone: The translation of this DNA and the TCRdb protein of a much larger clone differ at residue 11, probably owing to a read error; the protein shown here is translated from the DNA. CDR3 sequence (DNA): TGTGCCTGTGACCATACTGGCCACCCCGACGAAAAACTCATCTTT. It specifies CACDHTGHPDEKLIF. This chain joins TRDV2 and TRDJ1; perhaps TRDD3 as D (5 bases). TCRdb offers no J gene call, so here the DNA was matched to germline to obtain one. This CDR3 region has 15 residues. Germline V gives CDR1 GEAIGNYY, CDR2 EKD. Trimming took off 3 bases at V and 8 bases at J, with 21 bases between the two ends.

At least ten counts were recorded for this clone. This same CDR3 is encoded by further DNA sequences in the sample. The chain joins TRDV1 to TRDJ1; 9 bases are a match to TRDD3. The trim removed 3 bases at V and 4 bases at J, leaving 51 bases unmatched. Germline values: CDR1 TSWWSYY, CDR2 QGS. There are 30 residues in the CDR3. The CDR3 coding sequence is TGTGCTCTTGGGGAGATTGGCCGTCAAGATACCTTTCATTTCCTGTACCGGAGGATTTGGGGGATAACGTTACTCGATAAACTCATCTTT. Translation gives CALGEIGRQDTFHFLYRRIWGITLLDKLIF.

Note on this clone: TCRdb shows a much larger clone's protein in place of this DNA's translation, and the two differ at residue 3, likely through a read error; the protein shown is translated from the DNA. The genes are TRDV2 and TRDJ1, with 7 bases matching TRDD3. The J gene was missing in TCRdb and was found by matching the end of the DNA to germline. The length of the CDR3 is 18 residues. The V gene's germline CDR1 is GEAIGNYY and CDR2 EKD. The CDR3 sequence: CARDRTRFGGGLQGKLIF. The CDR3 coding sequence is TGTGCCCGTGACCGGACGCGTTTCGGTGGGGGACTCCAGGGTAAACTCATCTTT.